The clone carrying this T cell receptor beta chain was recorded a few times. No antigen is known for it. This sample is drawn from a study of cytotoxic CD8 clonotypes in ibrutinib-treated CLL. Here immunoSEQ multiplex PCR was the method, and the copy in TCRdb shows in-frame clones only, minus some. The table records around 250,000 clones, 60% to 75% of them present only once. Regarding the study as a whole: In comparison with age-matched healthy donors, baseline clonality was higher and tracked circulating CD8+ T-cell counts.

Germline loops: CDR1 MNHEY, CDR2 SVGAGI. V was shortened by 6 bases and J by 4 bases, with 15 bases between the two germline ends. The length of the CDR3 is 14 residues. V usage is TRBV6-5 and J usage is TRBJ1-1; D is undetermined. The sequence derives from a human donor with chronic lymphocytic leukemia. Sequenced material: PBMCs, taken after 24 months of ibrutinib treatment. The CDR3 here is CASRGLVTSTEAFF. The CDR3 DNA reads as TGTGCCAGCAGGGGTTTGGTCACGAGCACTGAAGCTTTCTTT.